This T cell receptor beta chain was captured in a study of cytomegalovirus exposure and HLA in healthy donors (dated by TCRdb to the late 2010s). Context from the whole study: In an earlier analysis of under 600 of the donors, 276 Gb of sequence data and 100 million or so unique TCR beta sequences from roughly 180 million T cells were reported. A later genetic analysis took genome-wide SNP genotypes for about 55% of the roughly 670 donors and used that subset as a discovery cohort. Approximately 330 gigabases of sequencing data and 91 million or so unique TCR sequences made up an early release that covered around 640 HLA-typed donors. In an earlier analysis of 587 of the donors, high-throughput TCR beta sequencing was used to judge whether each TCR beta V gene segment behaved as functional or pseudogenic. Donor age, sex, ethnicity and CMV serostatus were compiled together with the repertoire data. Rather than using new phenotypic data, the later analysis identified candidate immune exposures from TCR beta sequences and from how often those sequences occurred across donors. Among the 398 genotyped donors, around 81% belonged to the genetic ancestry cluster associated with self-reported Caucasian donors. The study used immunosequencing to profile the T cell repertoires of approximately 690 subjects and linked those repertoires to cytomegalovirus serostatus. On average, 235,054 unique TCR beta nucleotide sequences were sequenced per donor among some 430 genotyped donors of the cohort, with approximately 18% of those sequences being non-productive. Class I and class II HLA loci were covered by the typing at four-digit resolution. Every discovery cohort repertoire had been produced on one sequencing platform. In addition to the first cohort of around 670 subjects, a separate validation cohort of 130 or so different subjects was used. The study aimed to test whether cataloging public T cell receptors could reveal signatures of past pathogen exposure. A later analysis re-examined previously published TCR beta repertoires from roughly 650 donors and added high-resolution HLA genotyping to investigate patterns of TCR occurrence. To predict cytomegalovirus infection status, the study combined high-throughput TCR immunosequencing, statistical association of individual TCRs with disease status, and machine learning. Typing coverage varied by locus: roughly 629-630 donors for A, B, C, DRB1 and DQB1; about 520 for DQA1; more than 600 for DPA1; more than 450 for DPB1. Roughly five DR-DQ haplotypes were treated as single units for association and clustering because of strong linkage in the cohort.

The library was prepared using the immunoSEQ multiplex PCR assay. The multiplex PCR relied on a mix of 60 forward primers for TCR Vbeta segments and 13 reverse primers for TCR Jbeta segments. The CDR3 region of rearranged TCR beta genes was amplified from genomic DNA with a multiplex PCR assay. Amplified TCR beta libraries were sequenced as 87-base-pair reads on the Illumina HiSeq System. In the original analysis: Across the 670 or so repertoires, a later analysis counted approximately 75 million unique TCR beta chains, some 11 million of which were shared by at least two donors. Raw reads were error-corrected and collapsed into unique sequences by a nearest-neighbor algorithm in which closely related sequences were merged to remove PCR and sequencing errors. V, D and J gene segments were assigned by aligning CDR3 sequences to IMGT reference sequences. For a sequence to be retained, a match of at least six nucleotides to both a V gene segment and a J gene segment was required. Rearrangements were called productive when the CDR3 lacked stop codons and stayed in frame with V and J; all others were non-productive. CDR3 was defined according to IMGT convention as the region running from the second conserved V-encoded cysteine to the conserved J-encoded phenylalanine. The earlier analysis of about 560 of the donors excluded any sequence lacking an unambiguous match to a single V gene segment. An earlier analysis of approximately 590 of the donors called V segments functional above 56.7% productive rearrangements and segregating when the between-donor standard deviation exceeded 5%. A statistical classification framework was built to diagnose cytomegalovirus status from the catalog of TCR beta chain sequences. A later analysis assigned V and J genes by comparing TCR nucleotide sequences with IMGT/GENE-DB human TR gene sequences. The TCRdist pipeline was used in a later analysis to assign CDR3 sequences and most-parsimonious VDJ recombination scenarios. In a later analysis, each TCR beta chain was defined by its CDR3 amino acid sequence together with its V-gene family, and reads without a unique V-gene family were excluded. In a later analysis, some 600 highly shared, low-generation-probability nucleotide sequences were removed to address suspected cross-contamination and a sequencing artifact. In a later analysis, a clonal expansion index was calculated for each public chain from normalized within-repertoire ranks of inferred template counts. In a later analysis, generation probabilities were computed with a VDJ recombination model fitted to out-of-frame rearrangements, and the resulting probabilities were checked against IGoR. A later analysis scored TCR-TCR, TCR-HLA and TCR-CMV co-occurrence with hypergeometric tests, applying a repertoire-size bias correction to TCR pairs. To estimate false discovery rates, a later analysis permuted the HLA or CMV assignments 20 times. In a later analysis, co-occurring TCRs were grouped with DBSCAN, and TCRdist sequence similarity was added when clustering was performed within HLA-allele-positive subsets. Co-occurrence clustering excluded repertoires with fewer than 30,000 or more than 120,000 public chains, plus five with anomalous nucleotide sharing. Not all clones reach the TCRdb copy of this immuneACCESS table, which keeps in-frame sequences only. Checked studies attribute under half of the gap to unresolved V genes and leave the rest unexplained. V and J calls and clone size follow that table, whereas D and trimming were derived from the DNA. This sample gives 55,000 to 75,000 clones in total; roughly 75% of them show up just once. About 7.4% of the sample is held by the ten biggest clonotypes.

A remark on this clone: The antigen this receptor binds is unknown. No base quality values were provided; no much bigger clone lies one nucleotide off.

Overall study outcomes, separate from this receptor: The cohort was sequenced for TCR beta chains only, and without alpha or paired-chain data the features that could be detected were limited. In a later analysis, HLA-associated TCR beta chains showed more clonal expansion and lower generation probabilities than non-associated chains that were equally common. An association between a missense DCLRE1C variant and V-gene and J-gene trimming of TCR beta chains was found in a later genetic analysis and replicated in an independent cohort. A further reported finding was that TCR beta sequences accurately predicted the HLA-A and HLA-B alleles for most subjects in the first cohort. Across donors, most TCR sequences were observed very rarely, whereas some public TCRs were present in many individuals. The presence/absence analyses assumed that sequencing depth was roughly uniform across donors, and that assumption may not be true. Some IMGT-functional V segments, including TRBV6-2 and TRBV6-3, could not be told apart with the 87-base-pair reads, so those segments were excluded. In a later analysis, around 17,000 TCR beta sequences were associated with specific HLA alleles at a false discovery rate of 0.05. The earlier analysis of around 600 of the donors excluded some 16 rarely observed V segments, including chromosome 9 orphons, because counts were too low. According to a later analysis, TCR association rates differed among HLA loci, with DRB1 alleles showing the most associated TCRs and HLA-C alleles showing the fewest. In a later analysis, most CMV-associated TCR beta chains were found to appear HLA-restricted, with HLA associations seemingly driven largely by CMV exposure. Three of the identified cytomegalovirus-associated TCR beta chains were confirmed in vitro to be specific for cytomegalovirus antigens. The authors suggested that the approach could potentially be generalized to other disease states and immunological phenotypes. When HLA alleles, especially DR and DQ, strongly co-occurred, TCR associations were difficult to assign to individual alleles. Immune exposure information for the cohort was limited to CMV serostatus. According to a later analysis, parvovirus B19, influenza, CMV and Epstein-Barr virus appeared linked to several top co-occurrence clusters. In an earlier analysis of roughly 500 of the donors, most TCR beta V segments appeared in productive rearrangements about 87% or about 30% of the time, broadly matching IMGT annotations. The classifier was reported to diagnose cytomegalovirus status with high specificity and sensitivity in both the original cohort and the validation cohort. A cluster of highly shared sequence variants was judged likely to represent a technical artifact of the sequencing pipeline. Because some donors lacked HLA typing at each locus, the association tests relied only on the typed subset. Linkage disequilibrium might explain the correlated functional status among segregating V segments, but an unknown experimental factor could not be ruled out. In the study, roughly 160 TCR beta chains were listed as associated with cytomegalovirus. According to a later genetic analysis, donors in an Asian-associated ancestry cluster had fewer N-insertions in productive TCRs than the approximately 670-donor mean.

The cohort comprised 670 or so healthy bone marrow donors. At the time of sampling, all cohort members were nominally healthy, though unrecorded immune exposures were likely present. The donor was CMV seropositive and was included in the group of 250 to 300 seropositive cohort members. Every donor gave a peripheral blood sample, and the peripheral blood mononuclear cells from that sample were used for TCR beta sequencing. Genomic DNA extraction from the blood cell samples was performed with the Qiagen DNeasy Blood Extraction Kit. Trimming leaves V shorter by 2 bases and J shorter by 4 bases, with the junction holding 1 base beyond the gene matches. CDR1 and CDR2 are read off the germline V gene (reference sequence) as MNHEY and SMNVEV. From the cysteine up to the phenylalanine, the CDR3 has a length of 13 residues. Of the read, only the CDR3 DNA is kept; its 39 bases are in frame from base 1.

The sequence joins TRBV27 to TRBJ1-2, with TRBD1 matching 7 junction bases. The sequence derives from a woman aged 30 to 39 in good health and CMV-seropositive. Sequenced: PBMCs. The bases are TGTGCCAGCAGTTTAGACAGGGCCTATGGCTACACCTTC. Translated, this gives CASSLDRAYGYTF.